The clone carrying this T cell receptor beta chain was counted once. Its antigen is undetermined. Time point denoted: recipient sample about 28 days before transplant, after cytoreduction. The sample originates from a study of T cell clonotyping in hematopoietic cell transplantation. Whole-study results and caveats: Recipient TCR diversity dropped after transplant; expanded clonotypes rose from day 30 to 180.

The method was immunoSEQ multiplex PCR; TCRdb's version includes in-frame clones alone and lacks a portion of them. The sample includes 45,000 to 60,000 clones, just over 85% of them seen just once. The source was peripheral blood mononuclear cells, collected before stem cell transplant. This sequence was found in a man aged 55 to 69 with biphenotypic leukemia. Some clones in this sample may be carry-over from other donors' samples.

CDR3 DNA sequence: TGTGCCTGGAGCGGGACAGGGGGCGCGGAGCAGTTCTTC. This translates into CAWSGTGGAEQFF. The rearrangement uses TRBV30 and TRBJ2-1; 12 nucleotides match TRBD1. Trimming took 3 bases from V and 10 from J; bases not matched to a gene: 4. Per germline, CDR1 GTSNPN and CDR2 SVGIG (reference sequence). This CDR3 is built from 13 residues.